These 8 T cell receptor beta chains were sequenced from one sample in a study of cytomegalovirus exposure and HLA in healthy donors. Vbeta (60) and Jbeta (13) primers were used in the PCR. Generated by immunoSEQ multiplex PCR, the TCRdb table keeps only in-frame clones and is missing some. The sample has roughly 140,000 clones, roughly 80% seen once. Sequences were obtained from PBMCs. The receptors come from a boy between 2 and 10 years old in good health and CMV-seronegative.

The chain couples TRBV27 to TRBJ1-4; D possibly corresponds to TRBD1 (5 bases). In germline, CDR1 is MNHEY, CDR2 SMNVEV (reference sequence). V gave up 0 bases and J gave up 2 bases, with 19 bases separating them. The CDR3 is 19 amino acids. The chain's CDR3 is CASSLSSLSRGITNEKLFF. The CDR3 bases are TGTGCCAGCAGTTTATCCTCGTTGAGTCGGGGGATCACTAATGAAAAACTGTTTTTT.

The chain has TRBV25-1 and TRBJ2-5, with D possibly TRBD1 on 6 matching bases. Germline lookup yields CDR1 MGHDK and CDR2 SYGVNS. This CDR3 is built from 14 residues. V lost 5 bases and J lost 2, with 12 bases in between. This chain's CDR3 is CASSPRGQQETQYF. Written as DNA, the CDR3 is TGTGCCAGCAGTCCCCGAGGACAGCAAGAGACCCAGTACTTC.

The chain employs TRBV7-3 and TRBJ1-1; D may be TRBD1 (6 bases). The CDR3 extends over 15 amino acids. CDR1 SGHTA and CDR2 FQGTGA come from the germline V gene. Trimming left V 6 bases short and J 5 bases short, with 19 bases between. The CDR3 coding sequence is TGTGCCAGCAGTAAAGGGGACACCTCGCAAACTGAAGCTTTCTTT. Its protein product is CASSKGDTSQTEAFF.

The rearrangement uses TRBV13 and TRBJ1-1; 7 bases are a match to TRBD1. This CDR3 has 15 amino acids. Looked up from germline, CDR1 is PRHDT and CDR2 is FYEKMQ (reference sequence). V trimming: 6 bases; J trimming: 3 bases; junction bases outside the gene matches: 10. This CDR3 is CASSTTGVVYTEAFF. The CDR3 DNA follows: TGTGCCAGCAGTACCACAGGGGTCGTGTACACTGAAGCTTTCTTT. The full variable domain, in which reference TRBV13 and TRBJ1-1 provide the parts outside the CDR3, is AAGVIQSPRHLIKEKRETATLKCYPIPRHDTVYWYQQGPGQDPQFLISFYEKMQSDKGSIPDRFSAQQFSDYHSELNMSSLELGDSALYFCASSTTGVVYTEAFFGQGTRLTVV.

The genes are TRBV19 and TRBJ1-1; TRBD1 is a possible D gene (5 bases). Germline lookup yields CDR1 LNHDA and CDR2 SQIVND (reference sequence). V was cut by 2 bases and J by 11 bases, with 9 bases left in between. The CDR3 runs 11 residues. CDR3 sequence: CASSITDTAFF. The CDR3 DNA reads TGTGCCAGTAGTATAACGGACACTGCTTTCTTT.

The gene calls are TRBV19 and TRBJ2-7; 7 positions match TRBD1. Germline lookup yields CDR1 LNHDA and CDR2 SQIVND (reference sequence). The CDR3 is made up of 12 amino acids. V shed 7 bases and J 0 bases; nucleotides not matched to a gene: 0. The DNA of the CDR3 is TGTGCCAGTACAGGGGGCTCCTACGAGCAGTACTTC. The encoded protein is CASTGGSYEQYF.

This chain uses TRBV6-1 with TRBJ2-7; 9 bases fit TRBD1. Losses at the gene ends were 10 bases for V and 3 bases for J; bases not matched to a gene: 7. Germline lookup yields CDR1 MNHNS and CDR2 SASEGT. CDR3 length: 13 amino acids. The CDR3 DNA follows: TGTGCCACCAGCCGGGACAGGGACTACGAGCAGTACTTC. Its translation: CATSRDRDYEQYF.

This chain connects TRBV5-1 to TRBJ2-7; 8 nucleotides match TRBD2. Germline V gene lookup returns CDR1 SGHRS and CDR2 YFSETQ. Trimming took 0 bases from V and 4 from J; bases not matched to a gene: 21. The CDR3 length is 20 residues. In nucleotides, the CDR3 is TGCGCCAGCAGCTTGGACGCGACGGAATGGACTAGCCAGAGGGTTTACGAGCAGTACTTC. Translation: CASSLDATEWTSQRVYEQYF.